This is a list of T cell receptor beta chains from one sample in a study of T-cell reconstitution after alpha-beta-depleted transplantation in children. TCRdb re-analysed the PCR reads in MiXCR, keeping a single row per CDR3 protein. The top ten clones hold just over 35% of a sample with roughly 570,000 distinct CDR3 sequences, 27% of them seen once. The starting material was PBMCs, obtained before TCRalphabeta/CD19-depleted stem cell transplant. These receptors all come from a boy younger than two with Wiskott-Aldrich syndrome, due to receive a stem cell transplant. CDR3s include the opening cysteine and the closing phenylalanine or tryptophan. The D gene is left open where the match is weak. Clone sizes are given selectively: once, few, many, or a class where the clone is expanded.

clone size	V gene	D gene	J gene	CDR3 protein	CDR3 DNA
.	TRBV5-4	TRBD2	TRBJ2-5	CASSPIAGWGQETQYF	TGTGCCAGCAGCCCGATAGCGGGTTGGGGTCAAGAGACCCAGTACTTC
.	TRBV20-1	.	TRBJ2-5	CSLRAAQETQYF	TGCAGCCTCCGGGCAGCCCAAGAGACCCAGTACTTC
.	TRBV15	TRBD1	TRBJ2-7	CATRDSRESYEQYF	TGTGCCACAAGGGACAGCAGAGAATCCTACGAGCAGTACTTC
.	TRBV12-5	TRBD2	TRBJ2-7	CASGRAGVGEQYF	TGTGCTAGTGGTCGAGCGGGAGTAGGGGAGCAGTACTTC
.	TRBV28	TRBD1	TRBJ1-5	CASSLPGTGRNQPQHF	TGTGCCAGCAGTTTACCCGGGACAGGGCGGAATCAGCCCCAGCATTTT
.	TRBV5-5	TRBD2	TRBJ2-7	CASSSNGRAYEQYF	TGTGCCAGCAGCAGCAACGGGAGGGCCTACGAGCAGTACTTC
once	TRBV5-1	TRBD2	TRBJ2-1	CASRLGTSGRLTNEQFF	TGCGCCAGCAGACTAGGGACTAGCGGGAGGCTTACCAATGAGCAGTTCTTC
few	TRBV12-3/TRBV12-4	.	TRBJ2-7	CASSFTASGEQYF	TGTGCCAGCAGTTTTACTGCCTCGGGCGAGCAGTACTTC
.	TRBV27	.	TRBJ1-5	CASSFSGGPHKGQPQHF	TGTGCCAGCAGTTTCTCCGGGGGCCCGCATAAAGGTCAGCCCCAGCATTTT
many	TRBV5-1	.	TRBJ2-2	CASSLGLANTGELFF	TGCGCCAGCAGCTTGGGACTAGCGAACACCGGGGAGCTGTTTTTT
.	TRBV5-1	.	TRBJ2-3	CASSLTGTHTDTQYF	TGCGCCAGCAGCTTGACCGGGACCCACACAGATACGCAGTATTTT
.	TRBV15	.	TRBJ1-1	CATSRVLGRGTEAFF	TGTGCCACCAGCAGAGTTTTGGGGAGGGGCACTGAAGCTTTCTTT
.	TRBV20-1	TRBD2	TRBJ2-1	CSARPLAGVENEQFF	TGCAGTGCTAGGCCACTAGCGGGAGTCGAAAATGAGCAGTTCTTC
few	TRBV5-1	.	TRBJ2-3	CASSLSSVPVVAQYF	TGCGCCAGCAGCTTGTCCTCGGTCCCTGTAGTCGCGCAGTATTTT
once	TRBV5-1	TRBD2	TRBJ2-7	CASSLARTSGSPQYF	TGCGCCAGCAGCTTGGCCCGGACTAGCGGGAGTCCGCAGTACTTC
few	TRBV5-1	.	TRBJ2-1	CASSLSLNVYNEQFF	TGCGCCAGCAGCTTGTCACTAAATGTCTACAATGAGCAGTTCTTC
.	TRBV20-1	.	TRBJ2-7	CSVRSVRRGAYEQYF	TGCAGTGTAAGAAGTGTACGCAGGGGTGCCTACGAGCAGTACTTC
few	TRBV5-1	TRBD2	TRBJ2-1	CASSWGLAGTEQFF	TGCGCCAGCAGCTGGGGACTAGCGGGAACTGAGCAGTTCTTC
.	TRBV7-2	.	TRBJ1-4	CASSPRSSQEKLFF	TGTGCCAGCAGCCCTCGTTCGTCCCAAGAAAAACTGTTTTTT
few	TRBV5-1	TRBD2	TRBJ2-7	CASSWTRSAGYEQYF	TGCGCCAGCAGCTGGACTAGATCAGCGGGGTACGAGCAGTACTTC
few	TRBV20-1	TRBD1	TRBJ2-7	CSATQDRGFSEQYF	TGCAGTGCAACTCAAGACAGGGGGTTTAGCGAGCAGTACTTC
.	TRBV7-2	TRBD1	TRBJ1-2	CASSPSTGFYGYTF	TGTGCCAGCAGCCCCTCGACAGGGTTCTATGGCTACACCTTC
few	TRBV12-3/TRBV12-4	.	TRBJ1-5	CASSFSEQPQHF	TGTGCCAGCAGTTTCTCAGAACAGCCCCAGCATTTT
.	TRBV20-1	.	TRBJ1-4	CSASRVSTNEKLFF	TGCAGTGCCTCCCGGGTGTCAACTAATGAAAAACTGTTTTTT
.	TRBV27	.	TRBJ2-7	CASSFRGYDYEQYF	TGTGCCAGCAGTTTTCGCGGGTATGACTACGAGCAGTACTTC
.	TRBV2	.	TRBJ2-7	CASREVSYYEQYF	TGTGCCAGCAGGGAGGTCAGCTACTACGAGCAGTACTTC
few	TRBV27	.	TRBJ2-5	CASSPSRVVGETQYF	TGTGCCAGCAGTCCCTCAAGGGTCGTGGGAGAGACCCAGTACTTC
.	TRBV12-3/TRBV12-4	.	TRBJ2-2	CASSLSDSLTGELFF	TGTGCCAGCAGTTTATCGGACAGCCTCACCGGGGAGCTGTTTTTT
.	TRBV4-1	.	TRBJ1-2	CASSPEPGMVGGYTF	TGCGCCAGCAGCCCAGAGCCAGGAATGGTTGGCGGCTACACCTTC
.	TRBV5-1	TRBD2	TRBJ2-1	CASSLAAAGAHNEQFF	TGCGCCAGCAGCTTGGCTGCCGCGGGAGCCCACAATGAGCAGTTCTTC
few	TRBV12-3/TRBV12-4	TRBD2	TRBJ2-7	CASRSGLAGGEQYF	TGTGCCAGCAGGTCGGGACTAGCGGGAGGCGAGCAGTACTTC
few	TRBV20-1	TRBD1	TRBJ2-5	CSASPGQGLQETQYF	TGCAGTGCTTCCCCGGGACAGGGACTCCAAGAGACCCAGTACTTC
.	TRBV10-2	.	TRBJ1-1	CASNDGSMNTEAFF	TGCGCCAGCAATGACGGATCCATGAACACTGAAGCTTTCTTT
few	TRBV20-1	.	TRBJ2-1	CSAVPPYEQFF	TGCAGTGCTGTCCCCCCGTATGAGCAGTTCTTC
.	TRBV3-1	.	TRBJ2-1	CASSPLGHNEQFF	TGTGCCAGCAGCCCATTAGGGCACAATGAGCAGTTCTTC
.	TRBV6-2/TRBV6-3	.	TRBJ1-1	CASSYSGMNTEAFF	TGTGCCAGCAGTTACTCCGGTATGAACACTGAAGCTTTCTTT
.	TRBV12-3/TRBV12-4	.	TRBJ2-7	CASNQGYEQYF	TGTGCCAGCAACCAGGGCTACGAGCAGTACTTC
few	TRBV20-1	.	TRBJ2-4	CSASPTGRITAKNIQYF	TGCAGTGCTAGTCCGACAGGCCGAATCACAGCCAAAAACATTCAGTACTTC
few	TRBV12-3/TRBV12-4	TRBD2	TRBJ2-1	CASSLWTSGSGEQFF	TGTGCCAGCAGTTTGTGGACTAGCGGGAGTGGTGAGCAGTTCTTC
.	TRBV7-2	.	TRBJ2-5	CASSSPGPQEAQYF	TGTGCCAGCAGCTCACCCGGGCCCCAAGAGGCCCAGTACTTC
.	TRBV29-1	TRBD2	TRBJ2-1	CSVDVLAGGPGNEQFF	TGCAGCGTTGACGTACTAGCGGGAGGGCCTGGCAATGAGCAGTTCTTC
few	TRBV6-2/TRBV6-3	TRBD2	TRBJ2-7	CASSYRPSGLSYEQYF	TGTGCCAGCAGTTACCGGCCTAGCGGCCTCTCCTACGAGCAGTACTTC
.	TRBV5-1	TRBD2	TRBJ2-5	CASRPALAGGMETQYF	TGCGCCAGCAGACCGGCCCTAGCGGGAGGAATGGAGACCCAGTACTTC
.	TRBV4-2	TRBD2	TRBJ2-1	CASSQSPGGPSNEQFF	TGTGCCAGCAGCCAATCTCCGGGAGGGCCAAGCAATGAGCAGTTCTTC
few	TRBV5-1	TRBD2	TRBJ2-5	CASSATSGGAMGTQYF	TGCGCCAGCAGCGCAACTAGCGGGGGAGCTATGGGGACCCAGTACTTC
.	TRBV11-2	.	TRBJ1-2	CASSHLVRNYGYTF	TGTGCCAGCAGCCACCTGGTACGGAACTATGGCTACACCTTC
.	TRBV10-3	TRBD2	TRBJ2-7	CAISESGTSGKPYEQYF	TGTGCCATCAGTGAGTCCGGGACTAGCGGGAAGCCCTACGAGCAGTACTTC
once	TRBV9	.	TRBJ2-2	CASSVDESKSGELFF	TGTGCCAGCAGCGTCGATGAATCGAAATCCGGGGAGCTGTTTTTT
.	TRBV27	.	TRBJ1-2	CASSLSLGAAYGYTF	TGTGCCAGCAGTTTATCGCTCGGGGCCGCCTATGGCTACACCTTC
.	TRBV13	TRBD1	TRBJ2-6	CASRTTGTGSSGANVLTF	TGTGCCAGCAGAACTACCGGGACAGGTAGCTCTGGGGCCAACGTCCTGACTTTC